A single sample gave rise to the 20 T cell receptor beta chains below, sequenced in a study of blood T cell repertoires in COVID-19. Generated by immunoSEQ multiplex PCR, the TCRdb table keeps only in-frame clones and is missing some. This table has 150,000 to 200,000 clones, approximately 90% appearing once. The sequenced sample consisted of peripheral blood. The receptors derive from a man in his sixties or seventies with active or convalescent COVID-19.

The V and J genes are TRBV15 and TRBJ1-6; D unresolved. Germline V gene sequence: CDR1 LNHNV, CDR2 YYDKDF (reference sequence). This CDR3 has 15 amino acids. The V end was cut by 0 bases, the J end by 10 bases, with 13 bases between. DNA for the CDR3: TGTGCCACCAGCAGAGATCCTGGAGTAGGCTCACCCCTCCACTTT. Protein: CATSRDPGVGSPLHF.

V and J are TRBV3-1 (or the pseudogene TRBV3-2) and TRBJ1-5, with no clear D. The germline V gene has CDR1 LGHDT and CDR2 YNNKEL (reference sequence). The CDR3 is 17 residues long. Trimming took off 4 bases at V and 13 bases at J, with 29 bases between the two ends. DNA of the CDR3: TGTGCCAGCAGCCCCCGGGCGGGGTGGATGGCCCGGGCCGCTCAGCATTTT. This gives the protein CASSPRAGWMARAAQHF.

The V gene is TRBV4-1, the J gene TRBJ2-4; a possible D gene is TRBD1 (5 bases). V lost 4 bases and J 0 bases, leaving 25 bases between the germline ends. From germline, CDR1 is MGHRA and CDR2 YSYEKL. CDR3 length equals 20 residues. The DNA for the CDR3 is TGCGCCAGCAGCCCGTTAATGGGGCCTAGACTCCTCTTAGCCAAAAACATTCAGTACTTC. It specifies CASSPLMGPRLLLAKNIQYF.

The chain employs TRBV28 and TRBJ1-5, with TRBD1 matching 7 bases. This CDR3 spans 16 amino acids. V gave up 6 bases and J gave up 4 bases; unmatched junction bases: 12. Germline V gene data show CDR1 as MDHEN and CDR2 as SYDVKM. The CDR3 sequence is CASSFHQGGGNQPQHF. The CDR3 DNA is TGTGCCAGCAGCTTTCACCAGGGGGGTGGGAATCAGCCCCAGCATTTT.

This rearrangement joins TRBV19 to TRBJ1-6; D possibly corresponds to TRBD1 (5 bases). Germline V gene sequence: CDR1 LNHDA, CDR2 SQIVND (reference sequence). Trimming took off 3 bases at V and 0 bases at J, with 18 bases between the two ends. The CDR3 has 19 residues. CDR3 DNA sequence: TGTGCCAGTAGTATCCGCACCGGGGGGGAGAGCTCCTATAATTCACCCCTCCACTTT. Amino acids: CASSIRTGGESSYNSPLHF. Full variable domain (missing parts from reference TRBV19 and TRBJ1-6): DGGITQSPKYLFRKEGQNVTLSCEQNLNHDAMYWYRQDPGQGLRLIYYSQIVNDFQKGDIAEGYSVSREKKESFPLTVTSAQKNPTAFYLCASSIRTGGESSYNSPLHFGNGTRLTVT.

V is TRBV2 and J is TRBJ2-3, with 10 bases identical to TRBD2. V was pared by 1 base and J by 3 bases, with 4 bases of the junction left unmatched. CDR1 and CDR2 from the germline V gene are SNHLY and FYNNEI. This CDR3 contains 16 residues. The CDR3 DNA is TGTGCCAGCAGTGAAGGGCCAGCGGGGGGGACAGATACGCAGTATTTT. Its translation is CASSEGPAGGTDTQYF. Supplemented by reference TRBV2 and TRBJ2-3, the full variable domain reads EPEVTQTPSHQVTQMGQEVILRCVPISNHLYFYWYRQILGQKVEFLVSFYNNEISEKSEIFDDQFSVERPDGSNFTLKIRSTKLEDSAMYFCASSEGPAGGTDTQYFGPGTRLTVL.

The chain carries TRBV12-3 or TRBV12-4 and TRBJ2-1, with 8 bases aligning to TRBD2. V shed 3 bases and J 9 bases; nucleotides not matched to a gene: 4. This CDR3 has 13 amino acids. CDR3 sequence (DNA): TGTGCCAGCAGTTTGGGACTAGGGGCTGAGCAGTTCTTC. Residues: CASSLGLGAEQFF.

For the CDR3, the DNA is TGTGCCAGCAGTTACCAAGGCAGGGCGAATGAGCAGTTCTTC. This translates into CASSYQGRANEQFF. The chain joins TRBV6-2 or TRBV6-3 to TRBJ2-1, with TRBD1 as a possible D gene (5 bases). Germline CDR1 is MNHEY and CDR2 is SVGEGT. The germline V and J ends were trimmed by 2 bases and 7 bases, with 12 bases remaining between them. The CDR3 consists of 14 residues.

In its sample, this clone was seen a few times. V and J are TRBV14 and TRBJ2-7, with TRBD2 matching 8 bases. The length of the CDR3 is 14 residues. The junction had 14 bases not matched to a gene; V was cut back by 6 bases and J by 10 bases. Germline loops: CDR1 SGHDN, CDR2 FVKESK. CDR3 DNA: TGTGCCAGCAGTCGGACTAGCTCCTTATTGAGACAGTACTTC. Residues: CASSRTSSLLRQYF. The full variable domain, in which reference TRBV14 and TRBJ2-7 provide the parts outside the CDR3, is EAGVTQFPSHSVIEKGQTVTLRCDPISGHDNLYWYRRVMGKEIKFLLHFVKESKQDESGMPNNRFLAERTGGTYSTLKVQPAELEDSGVYFCASSRTSSLLRQYFGPGTRLTVT.

This chain joins TRBV6-5 and TRBJ1-3; the D is unclear. Germline assignment: CDR1 MNHEY and CDR2 SVGAGI. V lost 2 bases to trimming and J lost 0 bases, with 5 bases between them. The CDR3 extends over 14 amino acids. CDR3 DNA sequence: TGTGCCAGCAGTTACGAACTCTCTGGAAACACCATATATTTT. This codes for CASSYELSGNTIYF.

This clone appeared a few times. V and J are TRBV7-2 and TRBJ1-1; D unresolved. V was shortened by 2 bases and J by 5 bases, with 9 bases between the two germline ends. Germline loops: CDR1 SGHTA, CDR2 FQGNSA. The CDR3 is 13 amino acids. CDR3 residues: CASSLKGGTEAFF. The DNA for the CDR3 is TGTGCCAGCAGCTTAAAGGGCGGGACTGAAGCTTTCTTT.

The V call is TRBV3-1 (or the pseudogene TRBV3-2), the J call TRBJ1-1; weak D call: TRBD1 (6 bases). Looked up from germline, CDR1 is LGHDT and CDR2 is YNNKEL (reference sequence). The CDR3 contains 14 residues. Trimming stripped 3 bases from V and 5 bases from J, with 13 bases between. CDR3 DNA: TGTGCCAGCAGCCATCTAGGGGGTGGTACTGAAGCTTTCTTT. Translated: CASSHLGGGTEAFF.

This clone appeared a single time. For the CDR3, the DNA is TGCGCCAGCAGCCCTAGATACAGGGGAGGTATGAGAGAGACCCAGTACTTC. This sequence encodes CASSPRYRGGMRETQYF. J is TRBJ2-5 and V is TRBV4-3, with D possibly matching TRBD1 (7 bases). Looked up from germline, CDR1 is LGHNA and CDR2 is YSLEER. V dropped 4 bases and J dropped 4 bases, with 22 bases sitting between them. This CDR3 has 17 residues.

This chain links TRBV4-1 with TRBJ1-6, with 8 bases identical to TRBD1. CDR3 length: 16 residues. CDR1 and CDR2 (germline): MGHRA, YSYEKL. The junction had 8 bases not matched to a gene; V was cut back by 5 bases and J by 5 bases. The CDR3 here is CASSNIGQGDNSPLHF. In nucleotides, the CDR3 is TGCGCCAGCAGCAACATCGGACAGGGAGATAATTCACCCCTCCACTTT.

The V and J genes are TRBV5-6 and TRBJ2-2; D is unresolved. The V gene's germline CDR1 is SGHDT and CDR2 YYEEEE. The V and J ends lost 0 bases and 3 bases respectively, with 6 bases between them. This CDR3 has 14 amino acids. In DNA, the CDR3 is TGTGCCAGCAGCTTGGGGGCCCACACCGGGGAGCTGTTTTTT. Translated, it gives CASSLGAHTGELFF.

The genes are TRBV6-5 and TRBJ2-5, with D maybe TRBD1 (6 bases). With 6 bases removed from V and 4 bases from J, the gap between germline ends came to 15 bases. Germline loops: CDR1 MNHEY, CDR2 SVGAGI. CDR3 length: 14 amino acids. The DNA for the CDR3 is TGTGCCAGCAGCTTAATAACAGGGATAGAGACCCAGTACTTC. Translated: CASSLITGIETQYF.

The rearrangement uses TRBV5-5 and TRBJ2-3; D uncertain. In germline, CDR1 is SGHKS, CDR2 YYEKEE (reference sequence). V was clipped by 4 bases and J by 6 bases, with 12 bases between them. The CDR3 length is 13 residues. The CDR3 DNA reads TGTGCCAGCAGCCTCATATTTGCGGATACGCAGTATTTT. Amino acid sequence: CASSLIFADTQYF.

The V call is TRBV7-8, the J call TRBJ2-7, with D maybe TRBD2 (6 bases). Deletions cut 4 bases from V and 5 bases from J, with 12 bases between. The CDR3 sequence is 13 residues long. The germline V gene encodes CDR1 SGHVS and CDR2 FQNEAQ. CDR3 region: CASSWRGMNEQYF. The CDR3 DNA follows: TGTGCCAGCAGCTGGCGCGGGATGAACGAGCAGTACTTC.

The J gene is TRBJ2-7, the V gene TRBV7-2; TRBD1 matches 9 bases. The V gene end was trimmed by 5 bases and the J gene end by 2 bases; junction bases not matched to a gene: 10. The CDR3 runs to 16 residues. CDR1 SGHTA and CDR2 FQGNSA come from the germline V gene. The CDR3 DNA sequence: TGTGCCAGCAGCCCGGGACCGGGACAGGGCACCTACGAGCAGTACTTC. Protein: CASSPGPGQGTYEQYF.

The chain joins TRBV30 to TRBJ2-2, with 10 bases that match TRBD2. V trimming: 4 bases; J trimming: 3 bases; junction bases outside the gene matches: 11. The germline V gene encodes CDR1 GTSNPN and CDR2 SVGIG (reference sequence). The CDR3 runs 17 residues. CDR3 nucleotide sequence: TGTGCCTGGATCTCGAGCGGGAGGGCCGGGTACACCGGGGAGCTGTTTTTT. This gives the protein CAWISSGRAGYTGELFF. Based on the CDR3 plus reference TRBV30 and TRBJ2-2, the full variable domain is SQTIHQWPATLVQPVGSPLSLECTVEGTSNPNLYWYRQAAGRGLQLLFYSVGIGQISSEVPQNLSASRPQDRQFILSSKKLLLSDSGFYLCAWISSGRAGYTGELFFGEGSRLTVL.